Listed below are T cell receptor beta chains from one sample, sequenced in a study of post-analysis software for immune sequencing data. TCRdb reprocessed the PCR reads via MiXCR and lists one record per CDR3 protein. The sample has some 800,000 distinct CDR3 sequences; more than 45% are singletons. Sequenced: blood. The receptor set was obtained from a girl aged 10-17 years with multiple sclerosis. Both conserved end residues are trimmed from each CDR3.

v_gene,CDR3aa
TRBV2,ASSERSGLGNTEAF
TRBV14,ASSIPGGPTQY
TRBV5-1,ASSPVIGIANEQF
TRBV2,ASSTPSGSQY
TRBV7-9,ASSLVPRVTGYT
TRBV29-1,SVESAVGSYEQY
TRBV6-1,ASSDTAIYGYT
TRBV4-3,ASSQDGGRYGYT
TRBV18,PSSPTAGDSYGYT
TRBV29-1,SVDGMDRSFYGYT
TRBV12-3/TRBV12-4,ASSPTYNSPLH
TRBV7-2,ASSRPGEAGETQY
TRBV5-1,ASSSSQNYGYT
TRBV20-1,SALPGQGIGYT
TRBV7-9,ASSFKHEQF
TRBV6-6,ASSDREGGSYEQY
TRBV27,ASTPLPLAEHYNEQF
TRBV6-1,ASSVSSGYT
TRBV7-2,ASSHDQLRGIADTQY
TRBV4-1,ASSQEDRGRDEAF
TRBV11-2,AGSLDELAAYEQY
TRBV20-1,SARALNTGELF
TRBV27,ASSPPTGFNEQY
TRBV4-1,ASSHPYGQGKDEQY
TRBV29-1,SVEASYNEQF
TRBV27,ASSQDRDSPLH
TRBV20-1,SARDREGERTDTQY
TRBV27,ASSWARGTGELF
TRBV29-1,SVEETGSRADTQY
TRBV5-1,ASSLEGGWVETQY
TRBV20-1,SARDLPALARLDEQF
TRBV4-1,ASSQDTGSYTEAF
TRBV7-8,ASSLVSGAHEQF